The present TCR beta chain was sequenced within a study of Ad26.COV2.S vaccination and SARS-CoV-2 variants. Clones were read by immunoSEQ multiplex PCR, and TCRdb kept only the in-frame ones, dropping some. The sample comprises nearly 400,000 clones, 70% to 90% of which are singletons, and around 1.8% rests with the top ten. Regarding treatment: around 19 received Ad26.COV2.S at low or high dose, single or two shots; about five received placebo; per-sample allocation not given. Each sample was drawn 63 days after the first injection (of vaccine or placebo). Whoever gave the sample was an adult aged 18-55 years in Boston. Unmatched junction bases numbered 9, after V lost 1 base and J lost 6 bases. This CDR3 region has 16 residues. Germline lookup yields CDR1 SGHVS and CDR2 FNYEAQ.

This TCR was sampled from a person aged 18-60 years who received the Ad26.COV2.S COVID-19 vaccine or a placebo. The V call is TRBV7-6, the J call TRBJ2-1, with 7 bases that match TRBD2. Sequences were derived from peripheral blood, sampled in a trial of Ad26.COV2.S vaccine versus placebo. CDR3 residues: CASSLEAGPDVNEQFF. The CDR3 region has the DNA TGTGCCAGCAGCTTAGAAGCGGGACCAGACGTCAATGAGCAGTTCTTC.